The present T cell receptor beta chain was sequenced within a study of T cells after yellow fever vaccination. TCRdb reprocessed the 5' RACE reads via MiXCR and lists one record per CDR3 protein. Among around 29,000 distinct CDR3 sequences listed, over 5% were seen once. The CDR3 length is 13 residues. Per the germline V gene, CDR1 is SQVTM and CDR2 is ANQGSEA. Trimming shortened V by 2 bases and J by 0 bases, and 7 bases separated the two germline ends. The sequencing used PBMCs, either bulk or a sorted T-cell subset (CD4+, CD8+, memory, or dextramer-sorted; not recorded which), collected on the day of the yellow fever booster vaccination. The origin of this receptor is a man under 40 who received the YFV17D yellow fever vaccine. The V gene is TRBV29-1, the J gene TRBJ1-1; no firm D call. The CDR3 loop is CSVESQLNTEAFF. The CDR3 nucleotides read TGCAGCGTTGAAAGTCAGTTGAACACTGAAGCTTTCTTT. Drawing the rest from reference TRBV29-1 and TRBJ1-1, the complete variable domain is SAVISQKPSRDICQRGTSLTIQCQVDSQVTMMFWYRQQPGQSLTLIATANQGSEATYESGFVIDKFPISRPNLTFSTLTVSNMSPEDSSIYLCSVESQLNTEAFFGQGTRLTVV.